A single sample is the source of the 3 T cell receptor beta chains below, sequenced in a study of shared clonotypes between healthy human individuals. Clones were read by immunoSEQ multiplex PCR, and TCRdb kept only the in-frame ones, dropping some. The repertoire includes under 1,100,000 clones, about 74% of them detected once, and about 1.5% sits in the top ten. Sequenced material: memory CD4+ T cells sorted from blood. Subset here: CD45RA-negative fraction. These receptors originate from a man aged 18 to 29 in good health.

The rearrangement uses TRBV6-4 and TRBJ1-1; D remains unclear. Germline-derived CDR1 and CDR2 are MRHNA and SNTAGT. The germline V and J ends were trimmed by 6 bases and 1 base, with 9 bases remaining between them. The CDR3 contains 13 residues. As DNA, the CDR3 is TGTGCCAGCAGGCGACGATGGAACACTGAAGCTTTCTTT. This encodes CASRRRWNTEAFF.

The count of this clone is one. This sequence joins TRBV7-9 and TRBJ1-4, with a weak D call TRBD1 (6 bases). Per germline, CDR1 SEHNR and CDR2 FQNEAQ (reference sequence). Trimming shortened V by 1 base and J by 6 bases, and 12 bases separated the two germline ends. The CDR3 consists of 15 residues. The CDR3 sequence: CASSLDRAGDEKLFF. In DNA form, the CDR3 reads TGTGCCAGCAGCTTAGACAGGGCAGGGGATGAAAAACTGTTTTTT.

In its sample, this clone was seen many times. The rearrangement links TRBV5-5 to TRBJ1-1; D is ambiguous. The CDR3 totals 15 residues. The germline CDR1 and CDR2 sequences are SGHKS and YYEKEE (reference sequence). V was pared by 0 bases and J by 4 bases, with 13 bases between. This CDR3 is CASSLAAASLTEAFF. The DNA of the CDR3 is TGTGCCAGCAGCTTGGCGGCAGCCTCTCTCACTGAAGCTTTCTTT.